This passage covers 15 T cell receptor beta chains from one sample sequenced in a study of blood T cell repertoires in COVID-19. Profiled with immunoSEQ multiplex PCR; TCRdb holds only in-frame clones, not every one. The table lists around 260,000 clones, roughly 88% of them singletons, with around 2.9% in the top ten. The sequenced material came from peripheral blood. The source is a woman aged 25 to 39 with active or convalescent COVID-19.

This clone was detected only a few times. CDR3 protein: CAWSGSGSNQPQHF. The CDR3 DNA is TGTGCCTGGAGTGGATCCGGTAGCAATCAGCCCCAGCATTTT. The chain has TRBV30 and TRBJ1-5; D is ambiguous. The germline V gene has CDR1 GTSNPN and CDR2 SVGIG (reference sequence). The CDR3 runs 14 residues. Trimming removed 1 base at V and 0 bases at J, with 7 bases between.

This rearrangement joins TRBV10-3 to TRBJ2-2; no clear D. Trimming cost V 8 bases and J 0 bases, with 10 bases left between them. The CDR3 covers 14 residues. The germline gives CDR1 ENHRY, CDR2 SYGVKD. In DNA form, the CDR3 reads TGTGCCATCGCGTTAGAGGCGAACACCGGGGAGCTGTTTTTT. Translated: CAIALEANTGELFF.

This chain links TRBV5-1 with TRBJ2-1; perhaps TRBD1 as D (6 bases). CDR3 length: 15 residues. Germline V gene lookup returns CDR1 SGHRS and CDR2 YFSETQ. The V and J ends lost 0 bases and 1 base respectively, with 8 bases between them. The CDR3 loop reads CASSLGTGSYNEQFF. DNA for the CDR3: TGCGCCAGCAGCTTGGGTACAGGGTCCTACAATGAGCAGTTCTTC.

The chain has TRBV7-3 and TRBJ1-2; TRBD1 is a possible D gene (5 bases). The ends were cut back, 8 bases at V and 2 bases at J, with 12 bases in the middle. This CDR3 region has 13 residues. Germline CDR1 reads SGHTA; CDR2 reads FQGTGA. The CDR3 is CASDIGGNYGYTF. In nucleotides, the CDR3 is TGTGCCAGCGATATCGGGGGAAACTATGGCTACACCTTC.

This clone turned up a few times. The chain links TRBV19 to TRBJ1-6; no clear D gene. The CDR3 is 15 amino acids. Germline loops: CDR1 LNHDA, CDR2 SQIVND (reference sequence). Trimming removed 7 bases at V and 5 bases at J, with 15 bases between. CDR3 in DNA: TGTGCCAGTAATGTTAATCGGGGAGATAATTCACCCCTCCACTTT. It encodes CASNVNRGDNSPLHF.

This chain connects TRBV6-5 to TRBJ2-7; D uncertain. CDR1 and CDR2 (germline): MNHEY, SVGAGI. This CDR3 contains 13 residues. Trimming shortened V by 3 bases and J by 3 bases, and 9 bases separated the two germline ends. The CDR3 DNA sequence: TGTGCCAGCAGTTATGGCAGGAACTACGAGCAGTACTTC. As protein: CASSYGRNYEQYF.

V usage is TRBV6-5 and J usage is TRBJ1-1, with 12 bases that match TRBD1. J lost 4 bases, V lost 6 bases, and 6 bases had no gene match. Per the germline V gene, CDR1 is MNHEY and CDR2 is SVGAGI. CDR3 size: 15 residues. CDR3 nucleotide sequence: TGTGCCAGCAGCCCCGGGACAGGGGGCACCACTGAAGCTTTCTTT. It encodes CASSPGTGGTTEAFF.

The chain combines TRBV7-9 with TRBJ1-1, with 7 bases fitting TRBD1. With V trimmed by 6 bases and J by 0 bases, 4 bases remained unmatched. The CDR3 extends over 14 amino acids. Germline loops: CDR1 SEHNR, CDR2 FQNEAQ (reference sequence). CDR3 protein: CASRPQGLNTEAFF. The CDR3 bases are TGTGCCAGCAGACCACAGGGGCTGAACACTGAAGCTTTCTTT.

The chain combines TRBV2 with TRBJ2-7; 7 nucleotides align to TRBD1. Germline V gene sequence: CDR1 SNHLY, CDR2 FYNNEI. The CDR3 loop spans 13 amino acids. V trimming: 6 bases; J trimming: 12 bases; junction bases outside the gene matches: 14. The CDR3 DNA reads TGTGCCAGCAGCCCAGGGGAAGCCCGGGACAGGTACTTC. Translation gives CASSPGEARDRYF. Supplemented by reference TRBV2 and TRBJ2-7, the full variable domain reads EPEVTQTPSHQVTQMGQEVILRCVPISNHLYFYWYRQILGQKVEFLVSFYNNEISEKSEIFDDQFSVERPDGSNFTLKIRSTKLEDSAMYFCASSPGEARDRYFGPGTRLTVT.

This clone appeared once. The CDR3 sequence is CASSTGLRELFF. In DNA, the CDR3 is TGTGCCAGCAGCACAGGTTTGCGGGAGCTGTTTTTT. This chain connects TRBV21-1 to TRBJ2-2; the table's D gene call, TRBD1, was not cross checked with the DNA. TRBV21-1 is a documented pseudogene. The CDR3 sequence is 12 residues long.

This clone was observed a handful of times. The rearrangement joins TRBV27 to TRBJ1-1; D possibly corresponds to TRBD1 (5 bases). Trimming cost V 0 bases and J 0 bases, with 14 bases left between them. Germline assignment: CDR1 MNHEY and CDR2 SMNVEV (reference sequence). This CDR3 comprises 17 residues. The CDR3 region is CASSLSTAHQMNTEAFF. Written as DNA, the CDR3 is TGTGCCAGCAGTTTATCGACAGCCCACCAAATGAACACTGAAGCTTTCTTT.

This chain links TRBV5-4 with TRBJ2-3; 11 bases are a match to TRBD1. The CDR3 is made up of 15 amino acids. Germline CDR1 SGHNT, CDR2 YYREEE (reference sequence). The V gene end was trimmed by 4 bases and the J gene end by 5 bases; junction bases not matched to a gene: 6. The CDR3 region is CASSPGQGAKDTQYF. The CDR3 DNA follows: TGTGCCAGCAGCCCTGGACAGGGGGCAAAAGATACGCAGTATTTT.

This clone showed up just a few times. The chain uses TRBV4-2 and TRBJ1-2; TRBD1 agrees at 7 bases. The germline V gene encodes CDR1 LGHNA and CDR2 YNFKEQ. The CDR3 covers 13 residues. The ends lost 1 base at V and 6 bases at J; junction bases unmatched: 2. CDR3 sequence (DNA): TGTGCCAGCAGCCAAGTTACAGGGGATGGCTACACCTTC. Its translation is CASSQVTGDGYTF.

This chain connects TRBV28 to TRBJ1-6, with D possibly TRBD1 on 6 matching bases. V shed 6 bases and J shed 0 bases, with 15 bases lying between them. The CDR3 runs to 17 residues. Germline CDR1 MDHEN, CDR2 SYDVKM. The CDR3 protein is CASRPRQESSYNSPLHF. CDR3 DNA: TGTGCCAGCAGGCCTCGACAGGAGAGCTCCTATAATTCACCCCTCCACTTT.

In this sample, this clone turned up once. The chain joins TRBV19 to TRBJ1-5, with D perhaps matching TRBD1 (6 bases). The CDR3 is 14 amino acids. Germline V CDR1 and CDR2: LNHDA, SQIVND (reference sequence). V was pared by 1 base and J by 6 bases, with 10 bases between. CDR3 nucleotide sequence: TGTGCCAGTAGTATAGGGGGGGGCGCTCAGCCCCAGCATTTT. This codes for CASSIGGGAQPQHF.